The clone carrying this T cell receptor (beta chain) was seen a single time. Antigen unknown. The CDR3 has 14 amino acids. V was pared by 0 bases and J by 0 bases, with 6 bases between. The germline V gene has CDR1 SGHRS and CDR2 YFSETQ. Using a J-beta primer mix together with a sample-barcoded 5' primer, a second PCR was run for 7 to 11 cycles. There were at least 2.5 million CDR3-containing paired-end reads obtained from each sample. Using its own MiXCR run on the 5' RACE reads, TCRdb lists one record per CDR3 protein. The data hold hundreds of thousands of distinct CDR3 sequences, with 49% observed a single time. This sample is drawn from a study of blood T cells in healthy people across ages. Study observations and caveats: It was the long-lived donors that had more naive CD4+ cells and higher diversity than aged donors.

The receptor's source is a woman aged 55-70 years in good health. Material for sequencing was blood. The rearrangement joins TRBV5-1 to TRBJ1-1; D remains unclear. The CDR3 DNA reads TGCGCCAGCAGCTTGGACGGTGTGAACACTGAAGCTTTCTTT. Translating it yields CASSLDGVNTEAFF.